Following are 19 T cell receptor beta chains from one sample sequenced in a study of blood T cell repertoires in COVID-19. Libraries were prepared by immunoSEQ multiplex PCR; TCRdb keeps only in-frame clonotypes and omits some of them. Among about 350,000 clones listed, about nine tenths were seen once. Specimen: PBMCs or T cells enriched from blood (not recorded which). The source of these receptors is a woman younger than 45 who had been exposed to COVID-19.

The rearrangement uses TRBV2 and TRBJ2-7; D is undetermined. The germline CDR1 and CDR2 sequences are SNHLY and FYNNEI. V was cut by 5 bases and J by 7 bases, with 9 bases left in between. CDR3 length: 11 amino acids. The CDR3 spells CASSPSWEQYF. CDR3 nucleotide sequence: TGTGCCAGCAGTCCCAGTTGGGAGCAGTACTTC. Looking up the rest from reference TRBV2 and TRBJ2-7 gives the full variable domain: EPEVTQTPSHQVTQMGQEVILRCVPISNHLYFYWYRQILGQKVEFLVSFYNNEISEKSEIFDDQFSVERPDGSNFTLKIRSTKLEDSAMYFCASSPSWEQYFGPGTRLTVT.

The rearrangement uses TRBV9 and TRBJ2-7; possibly TRBD2 for D (6 bases). Germline V gene sequence: CDR1 SGDLS, CDR2 YYNGEE. With 4 bases removed from V and 5 bases from J, the gap between germline ends came to 16 bases. There are 14 residues in the CDR3. DNA of the CDR3: TGTGCCAGCAGCATCCGACCCGGCGGGGACGAGCAGTACTTC. This translates into CASSIRPGGDEQYF.

This sequence joins TRBV28 and TRBJ2-2; 7 positions agree with TRBD1. V was clipped by 3 bases and J by 1 base; unmatched bases: 5. The germline V gene encodes CDR1 MDHEN and CDR2 SYDVKM. The length of the CDR3 is 16 residues. The CDR3 sequence is CASSLPGTENTGELFF. The CDR3 DNA follows: TGTGCCAGCAGTTTGCCCGGGACAGAGAACACCGGGGAGCTGTTTTTT.

The J gene is TRBJ2-7, the V gene TRBV11-2; D gene unclear. Trimming cost V 1 base and J 4 bases, with 14 bases left between them. In germline, CDR1 is SGHAT, CDR2 FQNNGV. This CDR3 is built from 15 residues. As DNA, the CDR3 is TGTGCCAGCAGCTTAGCTCTATGGCGGAAATACGAGCAGTACTTC. Translation: CASSLALWRKYEQYF.

The V and J genes are TRBV5-3 and TRBJ2-1, with 11 bases lining up with TRBD2. TRBV5-3 is reported as an ORF; its role is uncertain. V lost 4 bases to trimming and J lost 8 bases; unmatched junction nucleotides: 8. The CDR3 contains 15 residues. The CDR3 DNA reads as TGTGCCAGAAGCCCCTTAGCGGGAGGGCCGGATGAGCAGTTCTTC. As protein: CARSPLAGGPDEQFF.

The rearrangement joins TRBV19 to TRBJ2-2; D unclear. CDR1 and CDR2 from the germline V gene are LNHDA and SQIVND (reference sequence). The CDR3 loop spans 15 amino acids. The ends were cut back, 2 bases at V and 2 bases at J, with 9 bases in the middle. This chain's CDR3 is CASSISQINTGELFF. Written as DNA, the CDR3 is TGTGCCAGTAGTATAAGTCAGATTAACACCGGGGAGCTGTTTTTT.

The chain has TRBV28 and TRBJ1-3; TRBD1 matches 9 bases. The CDR3 is 15 residues long. Germline V gene sequence: CDR1 MDHEN, CDR2 SYDVKM. V was clipped by 6 bases and J by 4 bases; unmatched bases: 7. CDR3 region: CASRLGQGNGNTIYF. In DNA, the CDR3 is TGTGCCAGCAGACTAGGACAGGGGAACGGAAACACCATATATTTT. Looking up the rest from reference TRBV28 and TRBJ1-3 gives the full variable domain: DVKVTQSSRYLVKRTGEKVFLECVQDMDHENMFWYRQDPGLGLRLIYFSYDVKMKEKGDIPEGYSVSREKKERFSLILESASTNQTSMYLCASRLGQGNGNTIYFGEGSWLTVV.

The J gene is TRBJ2-3, the V gene TRBV27; no clear D. CDR3 size: 13 residues. V was cut by 3 bases and J by 2 bases, with 6 bases left in between. From germline, CDR1 is MNHEY and CDR2 SMNVEV (reference sequence). CDR3 bases: TGTGCCAGCAGTTTCACCTACACAGATACGCAGTATTTT. Translated, it gives CASSFTYTDTQYF.

Note on this clone: This sample includes further DNA sequences coding for the same CDR3. The chain uses TRBV30 and TRBJ1-2; 7 bases are shared with TRBD1. CDR1 and CDR2 from the germline V gene are GTSNPN and SVGIG (reference sequence). With 2 bases clipped from V and 5 bases from J, the junction kept 5 bases outside the gene matches. This CDR3 spans 13 amino acids. The CDR3 region is CAWSYRGGYGYTF. The CDR3 DNA follows: TGTGCCTGGAGTTACAGGGGCGGGTATGGCTACACCTTC.

The V gene is TRBV6-5, the J gene TRBJ1-6; 7 bases agree with TRBD1. CDR1 MNHEY and CDR2 SVGAGI come from the germline V gene. V trimming: 6 bases; J trimming: 4 bases; junction bases outside the gene matches: 3. There are 14 residues in the CDR3. For the CDR3, the DNA is TGTGCCAGCAGGTCGACAGGGTATAATTCACCCCTCCACTTT. It codes for CASRSTGYNSPLHF.

The genes are TRBV14 and TRBJ2-7; a possible D gene is TRBD2 (6 bases). The length of the CDR3 is 15 residues. V lost 5 bases, J lost 4 bases, and 18 bases lay in between. The germline gives CDR1 SGHDN, CDR2 FVKESK. CDR3 in DNA: TGTGCCAGCAGCGGAAGTGGGACTCCGTGGTACGAGCAGTACTTC. Residues: CASSGSGTPWYEQYF.

The chain employs TRBV11-2 and TRBJ1-3; weak D call: TRBD1 (5 bases). The CDR3 runs 15 residues. Germline lookup yields CDR1 SGHAT and CDR2 FQNNGV. Trimming took off 2 bases at V and 1 base at J, with 9 bases between the two ends. As DNA, the CDR3 is TGTGCCAGCAGCTTAAGGCAGGGTTCTGGAAACACCATATATTTT. This codes for CASSLRQGSGNTIYF.

With respect to this clone: This specimen includes other DNA sequences encoding the same CDR3. The chain has TRBV13 and TRBJ2-5; 8 nucleotides align to TRBD2. CDR3 size: 14 residues. The germline V gene encodes CDR1 PRHDT and CDR2 FYEKMQ (reference sequence). Germline trimming cut 1 base from V and 3 bases from J; bases unmatched to any gene: 1. CDR3 sequence reads: CASSLAGGEETQYF. The CDR3 bases are TGTGCCAGCAGCTTAGCGGGAGGGGAAGAGACCCAGTACTTC.

In regard to this clone: Compared with germline, one end of the junction differs, possibly owing to a read error. J is TRBJ1-2 and V is TRBV12-3 or TRBV12-4; no definite D call. The CDR3 has 12 amino acids. In nucleotides, the CDR3 is TGTGCCAGCAGTTCCTACCTCGGTTTAAACCACTTC. As protein: CASSSYLGLNHF.

The chain is built from TRBV9 and TRBJ2-6; D might be TRBD2 (5 bases). This CDR3 is built from 16 residues. Germline V gene lookup returns CDR1 SGDLS and CDR2 YYNGEE. The germline V and J ends were trimmed by 0 bases and 0 bases, with 7 bases remaining between them. Here the CDR3 DNA reads TGTGCCAGCAGCGTAGATCGGGACTCTGGGGCCAACGTCCTGACTTTC. Translating gives CASSVDRDSGANVLTF.

This rearrangement joins TRBV7-9 to TRBJ1-1, with no clear D. The CDR3 loop spans 16 amino acids. The ends were cut back, 1 base at V and 4 bases at J, with 16 bases in the middle. From germline, CDR1 is SEHNR and CDR2 FQNEAQ (reference sequence). The CDR3 sequence: CASSLGGGQLGTEAFF. The CDR3 DNA reads as TGTGCCAGCAGCTTAGGAGGTGGTCAGTTGGGCACTGAAGCTTTCTTT.

The chain couples TRBV10-3 to TRBJ2-5; 9 bases map to TRBD1. There are 12 residues in the CDR3. V lost 10 bases, J lost 5 bases, and 5 bases stayed unmatched. From germline, CDR1 is ENHRY and CDR2 SYGVKD. The CDR3 nucleotides are TGTGCCAGCGGACAGGGGTACGAGACCCAGTACTTC. Its protein product is CASGQGYETQYF.

The chain employs TRBV15 and TRBJ2-1; 8 positions match TRBD2. This CDR3 contains 16 residues. The J segment lost 4 bases and the V segment lost 5 bases, leaving 10 bases of the junction unmatched. CDR1 and CDR2 from the germline V gene are LNHNV and YYDKDF (reference sequence). The CDR3 coding sequence is TGTGCCACCAGCGTTCGAAGCGGGAGCCCATACAATGAGCAGTTCTTC. Translation gives CATSVRSGSPYNEQFF.

V usage is TRBV9 and J usage is TRBJ2-3; 7 bases agree with TRBD2. Germline CDR1 reads SGDLS; CDR2 reads YYNGEE. With V trimmed by 0 bases and J by 0 bases, 4 bases remained unmatched. This CDR3 comprises 16 residues. This CDR3 is CASSVERGASTDTQYF. CDR3 in DNA: TGTGCCAGCAGCGTAGAGCGGGGTGCTAGCACAGATACGCAGTATTTT.